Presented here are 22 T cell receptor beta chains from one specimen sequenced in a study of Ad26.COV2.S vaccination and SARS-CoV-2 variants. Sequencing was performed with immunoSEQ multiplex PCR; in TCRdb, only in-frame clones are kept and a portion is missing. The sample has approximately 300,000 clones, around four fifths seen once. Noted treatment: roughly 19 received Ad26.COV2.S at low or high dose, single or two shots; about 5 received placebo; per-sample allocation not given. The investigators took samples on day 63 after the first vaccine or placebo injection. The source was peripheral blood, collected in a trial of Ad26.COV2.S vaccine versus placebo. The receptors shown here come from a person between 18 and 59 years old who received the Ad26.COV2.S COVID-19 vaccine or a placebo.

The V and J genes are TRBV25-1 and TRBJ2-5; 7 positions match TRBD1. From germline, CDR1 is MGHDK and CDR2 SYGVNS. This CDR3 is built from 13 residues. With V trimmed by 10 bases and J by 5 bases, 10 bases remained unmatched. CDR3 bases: TGTGCCACGAGACAGGGATATGGGGAGACCCAGTACTTC. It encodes CATRQGYGETQYF.

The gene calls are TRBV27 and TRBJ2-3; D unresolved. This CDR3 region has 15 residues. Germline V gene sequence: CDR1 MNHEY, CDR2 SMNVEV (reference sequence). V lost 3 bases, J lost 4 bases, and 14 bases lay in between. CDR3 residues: CASSFFVSSPDTQYF. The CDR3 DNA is TGTGCCAGCAGTTTCTTTGTCTCAAGTCCAGATACGCAGTATTTT.

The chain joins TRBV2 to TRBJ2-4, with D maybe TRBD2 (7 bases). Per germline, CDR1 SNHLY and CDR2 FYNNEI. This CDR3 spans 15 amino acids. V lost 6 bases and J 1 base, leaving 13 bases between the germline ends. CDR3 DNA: TGTGCCAGCAGGGGAGGGGGGATGGCCAAAAACATTCAGTACTTC. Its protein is CASRGGGMAKNIQYF. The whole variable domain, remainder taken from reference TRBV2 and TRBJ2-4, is EPEVTQTPSHQVTQMGQEVILRCVPISNHLYFYWYRQILGQKVEFLVSFYNNEISEKSEIFDDQFSVERPDGSNFTLKIRSTKLEDSAMYFCASRGGGMAKNIQYFGAGTRLSVL.

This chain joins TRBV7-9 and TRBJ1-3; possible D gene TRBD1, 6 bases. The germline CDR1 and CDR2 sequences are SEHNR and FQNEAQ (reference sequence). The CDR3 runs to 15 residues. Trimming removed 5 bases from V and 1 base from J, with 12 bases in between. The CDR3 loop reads CASSVTGWSGNTIYF. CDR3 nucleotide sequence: TGTGCCAGCAGCGTAACAGGGTGGTCTGGAAACACCATATATTTT.

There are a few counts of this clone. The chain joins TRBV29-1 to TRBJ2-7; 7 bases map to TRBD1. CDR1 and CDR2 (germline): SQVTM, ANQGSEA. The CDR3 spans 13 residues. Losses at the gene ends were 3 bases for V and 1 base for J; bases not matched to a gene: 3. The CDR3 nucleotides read TGCAGCGTTGAGTGGACAGGATCCTACGAGCAGTACTTC. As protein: CSVEWTGSYEQYF.

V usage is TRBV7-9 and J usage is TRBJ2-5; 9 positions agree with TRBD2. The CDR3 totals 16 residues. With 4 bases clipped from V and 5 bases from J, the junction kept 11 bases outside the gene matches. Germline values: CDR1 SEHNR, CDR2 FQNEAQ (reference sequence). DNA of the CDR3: TGTGCCAGCAGCTACCCTCAACTAGCGGGTTGGGAGACCCAGTACTTC. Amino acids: CASSYPQLAGWETQYF.

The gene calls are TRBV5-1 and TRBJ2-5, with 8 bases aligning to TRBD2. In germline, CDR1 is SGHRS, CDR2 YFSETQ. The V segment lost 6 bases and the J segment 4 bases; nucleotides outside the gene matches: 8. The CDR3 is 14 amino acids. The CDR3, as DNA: TGCGCCAGCACCCCCGGGGGGGCAGGAGAGACCCAGTACTTC. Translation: CASTPGGAGETQYF.

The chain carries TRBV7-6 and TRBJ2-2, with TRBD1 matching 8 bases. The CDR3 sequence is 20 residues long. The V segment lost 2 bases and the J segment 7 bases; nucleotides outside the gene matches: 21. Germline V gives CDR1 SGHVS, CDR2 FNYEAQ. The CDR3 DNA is TGTGCCAGCAGCTTACGAGACAGGTCGGGTGGGCAGGGGGCCGTCGGGGAGCTGTTTTTT. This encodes CASSLRDRSGGQGAVGELFF.

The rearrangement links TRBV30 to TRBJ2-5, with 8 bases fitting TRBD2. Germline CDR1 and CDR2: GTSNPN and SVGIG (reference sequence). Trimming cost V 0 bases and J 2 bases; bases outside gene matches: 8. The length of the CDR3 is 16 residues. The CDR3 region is CAWSVWGGGQQETQYF. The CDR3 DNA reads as TGTGCCTGGAGTGTATGGGGCGGGGGGCAACAAGAGACCCAGTACTTC.

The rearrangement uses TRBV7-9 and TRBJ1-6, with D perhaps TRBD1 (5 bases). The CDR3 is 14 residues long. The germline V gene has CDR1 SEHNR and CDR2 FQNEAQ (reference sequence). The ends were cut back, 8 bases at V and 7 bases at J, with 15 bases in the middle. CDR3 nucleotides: TGTGCCAGCGGGAACCAAGGGGACAATTCACCCCTCCACTTT. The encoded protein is CASGNQGDNSPLHF.

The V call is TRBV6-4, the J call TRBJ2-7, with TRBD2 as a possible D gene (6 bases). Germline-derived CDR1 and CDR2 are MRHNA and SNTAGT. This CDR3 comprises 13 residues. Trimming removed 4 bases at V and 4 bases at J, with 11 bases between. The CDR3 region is CASSVSRGYEQYF. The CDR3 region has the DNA TGTGCCAGCAGTGTTTCTCGGGGGTACGAGCAGTACTTC.

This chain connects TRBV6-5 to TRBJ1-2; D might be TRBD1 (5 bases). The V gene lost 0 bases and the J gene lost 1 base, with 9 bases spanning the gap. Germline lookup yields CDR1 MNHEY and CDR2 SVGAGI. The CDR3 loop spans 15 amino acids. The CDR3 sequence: CASSYSNRGNYGYTF. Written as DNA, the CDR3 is TGTGCCAGCAGTTACTCGAATAGGGGTAACTATGGCTACACCTTC.

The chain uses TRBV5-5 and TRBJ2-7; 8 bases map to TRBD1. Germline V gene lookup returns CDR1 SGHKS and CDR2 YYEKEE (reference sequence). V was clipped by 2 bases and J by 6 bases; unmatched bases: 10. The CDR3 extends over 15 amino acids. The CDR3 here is CASSFGTGLLPEQYF. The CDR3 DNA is TGTGCCAGCAGCTTCGGGACAGGCCTTCTCCCCGAGCAGTACTTC.

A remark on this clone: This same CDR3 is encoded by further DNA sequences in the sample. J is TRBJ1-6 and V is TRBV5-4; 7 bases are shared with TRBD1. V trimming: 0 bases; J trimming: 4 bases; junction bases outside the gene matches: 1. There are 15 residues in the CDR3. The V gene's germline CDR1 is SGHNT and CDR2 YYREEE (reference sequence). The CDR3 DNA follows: TGTGCCAGCAGCTTGGGACAGGGTTATAATTCACCCCTCCACTTT. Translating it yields CASSLGQGYNSPLHF.

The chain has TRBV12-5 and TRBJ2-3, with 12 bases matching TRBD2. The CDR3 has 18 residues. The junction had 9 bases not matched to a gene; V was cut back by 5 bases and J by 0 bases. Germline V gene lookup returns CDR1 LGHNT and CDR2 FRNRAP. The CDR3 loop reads CASGPGLAGPVSTDTQYF. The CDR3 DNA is TGTGCTAGTGGTCCTGGACTAGCGGGGCCTGTTAGCACAGATACGCAGTATTTT.

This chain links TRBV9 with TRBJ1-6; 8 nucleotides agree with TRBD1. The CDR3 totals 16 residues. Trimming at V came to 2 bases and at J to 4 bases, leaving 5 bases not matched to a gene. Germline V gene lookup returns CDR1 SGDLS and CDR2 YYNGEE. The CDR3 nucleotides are TGTGCCAGCAGCGTGACAGGGGAGGTTTATAATTCACCCCTCCACTTT. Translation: CASSVTGEVYNSPLHF.

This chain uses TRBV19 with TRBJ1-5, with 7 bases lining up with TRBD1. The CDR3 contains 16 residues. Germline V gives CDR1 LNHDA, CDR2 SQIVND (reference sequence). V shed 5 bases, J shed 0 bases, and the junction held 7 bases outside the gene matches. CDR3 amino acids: CASSLQGSYSNQPQHF. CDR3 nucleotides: TGTGCCAGTAGTTTACAGGGGTCCTATAGCAATCAGCCCCAGCATTTT.

The CDR3: CASSQGPTHQETQYF. CDR3 nucleotide sequence: TGTGCCAGCAGCCAAGGACCCACCCACCAAGAGACCCAGTACTTC. This chain connects TRBV3-1 (or the pseudogene TRBV3-2) to TRBJ2-5; D unclear. The germline CDR1 and CDR2 sequences are LGHDT and YNNKEL (reference sequence). V dropped 1 base and J dropped 0 bases, with 9 bases sitting between them. CDR3 length: 15 amino acids.

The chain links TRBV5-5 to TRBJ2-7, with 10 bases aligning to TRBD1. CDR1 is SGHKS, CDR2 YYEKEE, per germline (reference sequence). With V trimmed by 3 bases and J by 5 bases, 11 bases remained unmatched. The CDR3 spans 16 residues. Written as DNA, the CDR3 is TGTGCCAGCAGCTGGGGCGGTGACAGGGGGCTGCACGAGCAGTACTTC. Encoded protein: CASSWGGDRGLHEQYF.

The CDR3 sequence: CASSVSGEFSYNEQFF. CDR3 DNA sequence: TGTGCCAGCAGCGTAAGTGGCGAATTCTCCTACAATGAGCAGTTCTTC. This chain uses TRBV7-6 with TRBJ2-1; D uncertain. This CDR3 is 16 amino acids long. Germline values: CDR1 SGHVS, CDR2 FNYEAQ. V was trimmed by 5 bases and J by 0 bases, leaving 14 bases between them.

CDR3 DNA sequence: TGTGCCAGCCGCCCTACTAGCGGGAGGGGTAATGAGCAGTTCTTC. It encodes CASRPTSGRGNEQFF. The rearrangement uses TRBV27 and TRBJ2-1, with 13 nucleotides matching TRBD2. J was trimmed by 7 bases and V by 8 bases; bases with no gene match: 8. CDR3 length: 15 amino acids. CDR1 and CDR2 (germline): MNHEY, SMNVEV (reference sequence).

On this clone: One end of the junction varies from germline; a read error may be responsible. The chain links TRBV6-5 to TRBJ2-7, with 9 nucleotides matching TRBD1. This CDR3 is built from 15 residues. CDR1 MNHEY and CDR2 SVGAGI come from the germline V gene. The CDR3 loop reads CASSSSGTGYYAQYF. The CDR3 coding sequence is TGTGCCAGCAGTTCCTCCGGGACAGGGTATTACGCGCAGTACTTC.